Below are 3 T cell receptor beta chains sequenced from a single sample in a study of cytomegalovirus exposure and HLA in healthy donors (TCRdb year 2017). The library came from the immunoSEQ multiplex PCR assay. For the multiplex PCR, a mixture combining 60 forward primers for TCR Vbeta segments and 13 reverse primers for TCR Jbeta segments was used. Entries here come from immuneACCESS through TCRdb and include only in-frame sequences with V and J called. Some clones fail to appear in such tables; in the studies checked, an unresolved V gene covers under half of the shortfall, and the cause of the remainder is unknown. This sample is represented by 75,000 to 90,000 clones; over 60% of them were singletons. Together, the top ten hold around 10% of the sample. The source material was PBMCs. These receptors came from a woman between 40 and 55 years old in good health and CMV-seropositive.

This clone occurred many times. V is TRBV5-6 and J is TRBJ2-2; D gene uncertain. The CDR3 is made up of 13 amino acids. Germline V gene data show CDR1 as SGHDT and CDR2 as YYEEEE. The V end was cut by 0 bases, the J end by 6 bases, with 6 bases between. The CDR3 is CASSLVVSGELFF. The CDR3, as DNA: TGTGCCAGCAGCTTGGTAGTTTCCGGGGAGCTGTTTTTT.

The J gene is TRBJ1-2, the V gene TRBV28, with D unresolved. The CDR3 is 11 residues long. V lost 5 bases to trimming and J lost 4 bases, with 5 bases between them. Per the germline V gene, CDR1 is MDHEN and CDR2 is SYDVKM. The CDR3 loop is CASSTGYGYTF. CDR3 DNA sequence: TGTGCCAGCAGTACCGGCTATGGCTACACCTTC.

DNA for the CDR3: TGTGCCAGCAGTGAGGCAGACAGGGGGCATGGCTACACCTTC. It is translated as CASSEADRGHGYTF. The gene calls are TRBV6-5 and TRBJ1-2, with 10 bases fitting TRBD1. Per germline, CDR1 MNHEY and CDR2 SVGAGI. The CDR3 is made up of 14 amino acids. The junction had 6 bases not matched to a gene; V was cut back by 5 bases and J by 6 bases.